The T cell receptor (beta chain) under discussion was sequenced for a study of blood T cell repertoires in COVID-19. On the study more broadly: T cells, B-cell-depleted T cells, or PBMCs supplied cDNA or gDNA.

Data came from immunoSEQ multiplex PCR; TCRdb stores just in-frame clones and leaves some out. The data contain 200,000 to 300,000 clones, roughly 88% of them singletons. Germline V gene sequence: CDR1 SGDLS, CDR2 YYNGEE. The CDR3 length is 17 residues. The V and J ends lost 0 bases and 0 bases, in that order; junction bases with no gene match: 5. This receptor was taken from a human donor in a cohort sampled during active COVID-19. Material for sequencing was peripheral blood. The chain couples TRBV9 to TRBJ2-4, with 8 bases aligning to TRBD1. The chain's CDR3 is CASSVAGQGLAKNIQYF. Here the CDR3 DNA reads TGTGCCAGCAGCGTAGCCGGACAGGGCCTAGCCAAAAACATTCAGTACTTC.